The rows below give T cell receptor beta chains drawn from one sample of a study of T cell responses to AZD1222 COVID-19 vaccine. Only in-frame clones appear in the TCRdb table, and some are missing; sequencing was by immunoSEQ multiplex PCR. There are roughly 120,000 clones in the sample; approximately 88% occur only once, and less than 6.5% lies in the top ten. The specimen comprised peripheral blood, sampled 28 days after the second AZD1222 dose. All receptors derive from an adult who received the AZD1222 COVID-19 vaccine. Both conserved end residues are part of each CDR3. A D gene is named only where the DNA matches it firmly. Where a row states a size, it is once, few, many or the class of an expanded clone; other rows omit it.

clone_size j_call v_call d_call cdr3_aa cdr3_nt
NA TRBJ2-3 TRBV12-5 NA CASGFQGRDTQYF TGTGCTAGTGGTTTTCAGGGAAGAGATACGCAGTATTTT
NA TRBJ2-7 TRBV6-5 TRBD1 CASSYSVKGAMLHF TGTGCCAGCAGTTACTCGGTTAAGGGGGCAATGCTACACTTC
once TRBJ1-1 TRBV18 NA CASSPYEARANTEAFF TGTGCCAGCTCACCATACGAGGCCAGGGCGAACACTGAAGCTTTCTTT
NA TRBJ1-2 TRBV9 NA CASSVDRVSNGYTF TGTGCCAGCAGCGTAGACAGGGTATCCAATGGCTACACCTTC
NA TRBJ1-1 TRBV28 NA CASSLSGHLNTEAFF TGTGCCAGCAGTTTATCGGGGCACTTGAACACTGAAGCTTTCTTT
NA TRBJ1-3 TRBV2 NA CASSKGSTAFVGNTIYF TGTGCCAGCAGTAAGGGATCGACAGCCTTTGTCGGAAACACCATATATTTT
NA TRBJ1-4 TRBV18 TRBD1 CASSFAGTGDEKLFF TGTGCCAGCTCATTTGCGGGGACAGGGGATGAAAAACTGTTTTTT
NA TRBJ1-5 TRBV2 TRBD1 CASSKGQGISNQPQHF TGTGCCAGCAGCAAAGGACAGGGCATAAGCAATCAGCCCCAGCATTTT
NA TRBJ1-6 TRBV10-2 NA CASSQPGPNSPLHF TGCGCCAGCAGTCAACCGGGACCTAATTCACCCCTCCACTTT
NA TRBJ1-4 TRBV2 NA CASSRLGRPFEKLFF TGTGCCAGCAGCCGCCTGGGGAGACCCTTTGAAAAACTGTTTTTT
few TRBJ1-3 TRBV4-3 NA CASSQGPLNTIYF TGCGCCAGCAGCCAAGGGCCCTTAAACACCATATATTTT
NA TRBJ1-2 TRBV6-5 NA CASSRLYGYTF TGTGCCAGTTCGAGACTCTATGGCTACACCTTC
NA TRBJ2-7 TRBV5-1 NA CASSLGLVLGEQYF TGCGCCAGCAGCTTGGGGCTAGTTCTCGGCGAGCAGTACTTC
once TRBJ1-4 TRBV7-9 NA CASSLIQVGYVNEKLFF TGTGCCAGCAGCTTGATACAGGTTGGGTATGTTAATGAAAAACTGTTTTTT
NA TRBJ2-7 TRBV14 NA CASSQYRVTEQYF TGTGCCAGCAGCCAATACAGGGTCACCGAGCAGTACTTC
NA TRBJ2-5 TRBV5-5 TRBD1 CASSLEQGVRETQYF TGTGCCAGCAGCTTGGAACAGGGGGTGAGAGAGACCCAGTACTTC
NA TRBJ2-3 TRBV6-5 NA CASSSYYPSNTDTQYF TGTGCCAGCAGTTCCTACTACCCATCGAACACAGATACGCAGTATTTT
NA TRBJ1-1 TRBV28 NA CASSRPYTEAFF TGTGCCAGCAGCCGCCCGTACACTGAAGCTTTCTTT
NA TRBJ2-2 TRBV6-1 NA CASKPGSNTGELFF TGTGCCAGCAAACCGGGGTCCAACACCGGGGAGCTGTTTTTT
NA TRBJ2-7 TRBV4-2 TRBD1 CASSPTTGLHEQYF TGTGCCAGCAGCCCGACGACAGGGCTCCACGAGCAGTACTTC
NA TRBJ2-2 TRBV6-6 NA CASRREGAGTGELFF TGTGCCAGCAGAAGGGAGGGGGCGGGCACCGGGGAGCTGTTTTTT
NA TRBJ2-3 TRBV11-2 NA CASVRRPGADTQYF TGTGCCAGCGTGAGGAGACCCGGGGCAGATACGCAGTATTTT
NA TRBJ2-5 TRBV7-9 NA CASSLVETQYF TGTGCCAGCAGCTTGGTCGAGACCCAGTACTTC
NA TRBJ2-1 TRBV12-3/TRBV12-4 NA CASSLGLHNEQFF TGTGCCAGCAGTTTAGGACTACACAATGAGCAGTTCTTC
NA TRBJ1-1 TRBV19 NA CASGTTMNTEAFF TGTGCCAGTGGGACAACGATGAACACTGAAGCTTTCTTT
NA TRBJ1-3 TRBV28 NA CASTQHSGNTIYF TGTGCCAGCACCCAACACTCTGGAAACACCATATATTTT
NA TRBJ1-1 TRBV7-6 NA CASSLGVVNTEAFF TGTGCCAGCAGCTTAGGCGTCGTGAACACTGAAGCTTTCTTT
NA TRBJ2-1 TRBV7-8 NA CASSLAGGVAYNEQFF TGTGCCAGCAGCTTAGCGGGCGGGGTAGCCTACAATGAGCAGTTCTTC
NA TRBJ1-2 TRBV7-2 TRBD1 CASSPPGTGGLPGYGYTF TGTGCCAGCAGCCCACCAGGGACAGGGGGCCTCCCTGGCTATGGCTACACCTTC
NA TRBJ1-5 TRBV28 NA CASSFPSQYSNQPQHF TGTGCCAGCAGTTTCCCCAGCCAATATAGCAATCAGCCCCAGCATTTT
few TRBJ2-3 TRBV7-3 NA CASSLRDGTDTQYF TGTGCCAGCAGCCTCCGGGACGGCACAGATACGCAGTATTTT
NA TRBJ1-5 TRBV19 NA CASDLPDQPQHF TGTGCCAGCGATCTTCCAGATCAGCCCCAGCATTTT
NA TRBJ2-1 TRBV11-2 NA CASSSSQVEQFF TGTGCCAGCAGCTCAAGTCAGGTTGAGCAGTTCTTC
NA TRBJ2-3 TRBV7-2 NA CASSFNLGGYTDTQYF TGTGCCAGCAGCTTTAACTTGGGGGGCTACACAGATACGCAGTATTTT
NA TRBJ1-1 TRBV18 NA CASSPSGGAEAFF TGTGCCAGCTCACCATCCGGGGGGGCTGAAGCTTTCTTT
NA TRBJ1-1 TRBV7-2 NA CASSLLTEAFF TGTGCCAGCAGCTTACTAACTGAAGCTTTCTTT
NA TRBJ1-1 TRBV6-5 NA CASSYGGRGTEAFF TGTGCCAGCAGTTACGGGGGGCGCGGCACTGAAGCTTTCTTT
NA TRBJ1-4 TRBV5-1 NA CASSLFDSSNEKLFF TGCGCCAGCAGCTTGTTTGACAGCTCTAATGAAAAACTGTTTTTT
NA TRBJ2-1 TRBV6-1 NA CASSERGTLREQFF TGTGCCAGCAGTGAGAGAGGGACCCTCAGGGAGCAGTTCTTC
once TRBJ2-2 TRBV14 TRBD2 CASSLRLANTGELFF TGTGCCAGCAGCCTCCGACTAGCTAACACCGGGGAGCTGTTTTTT
NA TRBJ1-5 TRBV15 NA CATSRSGRGQLAPQHF TGTGCCACCAGCAGATCGGGACGCGGACAGTTAGCGCCCCAGCATTTT
NA TRBJ1-2 TRBV7-6 TRBD1 CASSLGPGQGVGYTF TGTGCCAGCAGCTTAGGGCCGGGACAGGGAGTGGGCTACACCTTC
once TRBJ2-7 TRBV9 NA CASSVAGTSSYEQYF TGTGCCAGCAGCGTCGCCGGGACGAGCTCCTACGAGCAGTACTTC